The rows below give T cell receptor beta chains drawn from one sample of a study of blood T cell repertoires in COVID-19. The assay was immunoSEQ multiplex PCR, and TCRdb's table has in-frame clones only and misses some. The table records 150,000 to 200,000 clones, more than 75% of them present only once. The sample was peripheral blood. The receptor source for this set is a man in his forties with active or convalescent COVID-19. Both conserved end residues are part of each CDR3. The D gene is left open where the match is weak. Only some rows state a clone size, as once, few, many or a class for expanded clones.

J: TRBJ2-3
V: TRBV24-1
D: .
length: 15
size: .
DNA: TGTGCCACCAGTGATAGTGCGGGGAACGGAGATACGCAGTATTTT
CDR3: CATSDSAGNGDTQYF

J: TRBJ1-3
V: TRBV4-1
D: .
length: 16
size: .
DNA: TGCGCCAGCAGCCATGGACAGTCGGCGGCTGGAAACACCATATATTTT
CDR3: CASSHGQSAAGNTIYF

J: TRBJ2-3
V: TRBV6-5
D: .
length: 12
size: .
DNA: TGTGCCAGTTCCTCCCCCACAGATACGCAGTATTTT
CDR3: CASSSPTDTQYF

J: TRBJ2-7
V: TRBV18
D: TRBD2
length: 19
size: .
DNA: TGTGCCAGCTCACCACAGTGGGGACTAGCGGGAGGGCCCCCTCGCGAGCAGTACTTC
CDR3: CASSPQWGLAGGPPREQYF

J: TRBJ1-5
V: TRBV19
D: .
length: 14
size: .
DNA: TGTGCCAGTAGTATAGAGGGACTTAATCAGCCCCAGCATTTT
CDR3: CASSIEGLNQPQHF

J: TRBJ2-5
V: TRBV5-5
D: TRBD1
length: 13
size: .
DNA: TGTGCCAGCAGCTTGCAGGGGGAAGAGACCCAGTACTTC
CDR3: CASSLQGEETQYF

J: TRBJ1-5
V: TRBV21-1
D: .
length: 19
size: .
DNA: TGTGCCAGCAGCACCTGGTCAAGGGACAGAGACCCTAGCAATCAGCCCCAGCATTTT
CDR3: CASSTWSRDRDPSNQPQHF

J: TRBJ1-2
V: TRBV6-5
D: .
length: 14
size: .
DNA: TGTGCCAGCGCCCCTGCCGGGTTCTCCTATGGCTACACCTTC
CDR3: CASAPAGFSYGYTF

J: TRBJ2-7
V: TRBV3-1/TRBV3-2
D: .
length: 14
size: .
DNA: TGTGCCAGCAGCCAAGATCCTAGCTCCTACGAGCAGTACTTC
CDR3: CASSQDPSSYEQYF

J: TRBJ2-1
V: TRBV29-1
D: .
length: 12
size: .
DNA: TGCAGCGTTGGAAACACCTACAATGAGCAGTTCTTC
CDR3: CSVGNTYNEQFF

J: TRBJ1-1
V: TRBV5-4
D: .
length: 15
size: few
DNA: TGTGCCAGCAGCCCCGGGCCGGAGGAGAACACTGAAGCTTTCTTT
CDR3: CASSPGPEENTEAFF

J: TRBJ1-1
V: TRBV28
D: TRBD1
length: 15
size: .
DNA: TGTGCCAGCAGTCCTCCCGGGACAGTGAACACTGAAGCTTTCTTT
CDR3: CASSPPGTVNTEAFF

J: TRBJ2-7
V: TRBV28
D: TRBD1
length: 15
size: .
DNA: TGTGCCAGCAGCCCCCGGGACAGGGGGCGGGGGGAGCAGTACTTC
CDR3: CASSPRDRGRGEQYF

J: TRBJ1-5
V: TRBV24-1
D: .
length: 16
size: .
DNA: TGTGCCACCTTAACTGACCCAGGGTATAGCAATCAGCCCCAGCATTTT
CDR3: CATLTDPGYSNQPQHF

J: TRBJ1-4
V: TRBV5-5
D: TRBD1
length: 14
size: once
DNA: TGTGCCAGCAGCTCGGGACAGGGGAGGGAAAAACTGTTTTTT
CDR3: CASSSGQGREKLFF

J: TRBJ2-1
V: TRBV28
D: TRBD2
length: 14
size: .
DNA: TGTGCCAGCAGGCTAGCGGGGGGCCAAAATGAGCAGTTCTTC
CDR3: CASRLAGGQNEQFF

J: TRBJ2-7
V: TRBV19
D: .
length: 15
size: .
DNA: TGTGCCAGTAAGCTTCGTTGGGGGGAAGGGTACGAGCAGTACTTC
CDR3: CASKLRWGEGYEQYF

J: TRBJ2-5
V: TRBV10-3
D: TRBD2
length: 17
size: .
DNA: TGTGCCACCACCTTAATTATGGGACTAACCGTTGAAGAGACCCAGTACTTC
CDR3: CATTLIMGLTVEETQYF

J: TRBJ2-7
V: TRBV12-5
D: .
length: 16
size: .
DNA: TGTGCTAGTGGTTTGGCAAAACCGACAGGAACCTACGAGCAGTACTTC
CDR3: CASGLAKPTGTYEQYF

J: TRBJ2-1
V: TRBV5-1
D: .
length: 13
size: .
DNA: TGCGCCAGCAGCTTGGCCGGTAGCTCTGAGCAGTTCTTC
CDR3: CASSLAGSSEQFF

J: TRBJ2-7
V: TRBV18
D: TRBD1
length: 15
size: few
DNA: TGTGCCAGCTCACGTACAGGGGGCAACCAATACGAGCAGTACTTC
CDR3: CASSRTGGNQYEQYF

J: TRBJ2-7
V: TRBV15
D: .
length: 14
size: few
DNA: TGTGCCACCAGCACCTACCGAGGGAGCTACGAGCAGTACTTC
CDR3: CATSTYRGSYEQYF

J: TRBJ2-1
V: TRBV4-1
D: .
length: 16
size: .
DNA: TGCGCCAGCAGCCGACACGGGGAGAGCTCCTACAATGAGCAGTTCTTC
CDR3: CASSRHGESSYNEQFF

J: TRBJ1-2
V: TRBV29-1
D: .
length: 14
size: .
DNA: TGCAGCGTTGAAGATGGAGGGACCGGCTATCGCTACACCTTC
CDR3: CSVEDGGTGYRYTF

J: TRBJ2-2
V: TRBV4-1
D: .
length: 14
size: few
DNA: TGCGCCAGCAGCCAGAACAGGGTGTCCGGGGAGCTGTTTTTT
CDR3: CASSQNRVSGELFF

J: TRBJ2-5
V: TRBV7-7
D: TRBD2
length: 16
size: .
DNA: TGTGCCAGCAGCTTAGGGCTAGCGGGGGAACAAGGGACCCAGTACTTC
CDR3: CASSLGLAGEQGTQYF

J: TRBJ1-2
V: TRBV12-3/TRBV12-4
D: .
length: 13
size: .
DNA: TGTGCCAGCAGCCATGGACAGCGTGGTGGCTACACCTTC
CDR3: CASSHGQRGGYTF

J: TRBJ1-6
V: TRBV2
D: TRBD1
length: 16
size: once
DNA: TGTGCCAGCAGCCTTAGGACAGGGCTCTTAAATTCACCCCTCCACTTT
CDR3: CASSLRTGLLNSPLHF

J: TRBJ1-1
V: TRBV5-1
D: .
length: 15
size: .
DNA: TGCGCCAGCAGCTTAGACCCCGGGGGGGGCACTGAAGCTTTCTTT
CDR3: CASSLDPGGGTEAFF

J: TRBJ1-6
V: TRBV13
D: .
length: 14
size: .
DNA: TGTGCCAGCAGGCAGGGGCTCTTGAATTCACCCCTCCACTTT
CDR3: CASRQGLLNSPLHF

J: TRBJ2-2
V: TRBV2
D: TRBD1
length: 19
size: .
DNA: TGTGCCAGCAGTGAAAGGACAGGGGGTAACAAGTTAGTGGCCGGGGAGCTGTTTTTT
CDR3: CASSERTGGNKLVAGELFF

J: TRBJ1-2
V: TRBV18
D: TRBD1
length: 17
size: .
DNA: TGTGCCAGCTCACCCCTCCTGACAGGGGAAGCTAACTATGGCTACACCTTC
CDR3: CASSPLLTGEANYGYTF

J: TRBJ2-5
V: TRBV19
D: TRBD1
length: 14
size: .
DNA: TGTGCCAGTAGCCGACAGGGCCCAGGAGAGACCCAGTACTTC
CDR3: CASSRQGPGETQYF

J: TRBJ2-7
V: TRBV27
D: TRBD2
length: 14
size: .
DNA: TGTGCCAGCGGGTCTGGGACTAGCGTCCACGAGCAGTACTTC
CDR3: CASGSGTSVHEQYF

J: TRBJ1-2
V: TRBV5-1
D: .
length: 12
size: .
DNA: TGCGCCAGCAGCAGCACGACTGGGGGCTACACCTTC
CDR3: CASSSTTGGYTF

J: TRBJ2-2
V: TRBV15
D: .
length: 15
size: .
DNA: TGTGCCACCAGCAGAGGGACACTGAACACCGGGGAGCTGTTTTTT
CDR3: CATSRGTLNTGELFF

J: TRBJ1-1
V: TRBV28
D: TRBD1
length: 16
size: .
DNA: TGTGCCAGCAGCCTTGGGGGAGCAGGGGGTCTATCTGAAGCTTTCTTT
CDR3: CASSLGGAGGLSEAFF

J: TRBJ1-1
V: TRBV27
D: TRBD1
length: 15
size: .
DNA: TGTGCCAGCAGTTTATCGAGATCGGGACAGACTGAAGCTTTCTTT
CDR3: CASSLSRSGQTEAFF

J: TRBJ2-3
V: TRBV10-3
D: TRBD2
length: 17
size: .
DNA: TGTGCCATCAGCGTCGATCCGAGCGGGAGTCCCACAGATACGCAGTATTTT
CDR3: CAISVDPSGSPTDTQYF

J: TRBJ2-3
V: TRBV3-1/TRBV3-2
D: .
length: 16
size: .
DNA: TGTGCCAGCAGCCAAGACGGCGGGTTTAGCACAGATACGCAGTATTTT
CDR3: CASSQDGGFSTDTQYF

J: TRBJ2-7
V: TRBV5-1
D: .
length: 14
size: .
DNA: TGCGCCAGCAGCCGACGCGCGCGGGACCACGAGCAGTACTTC
CDR3: CASSRRARDHEQYF

J: TRBJ2-7
V: TRBV19
D: TRBD1
length: 18
size: .
DNA: TGTGCCAGTAGTACTTCGACAGGGGGCACGTCTTTTTTCTACGAGCAGTACTTC
CDR3: CASSTSTGGTSFFYEQYF

J: TRBJ2-3
V: TRBV24-1
D: TRBD1
length: 13
size: .
DNA: TGTGCCACCAGTGGGGACAGGGGAGATACGCAGTATTTT
CDR3: CATSGDRGDTQYF

J: TRBJ2-3
V: TRBV11-3
D: .
length: 15
size: .
DNA: TGTGCCAGCAGTGCGGGATCTTCTAGCACAGATACGCAGTATTTT
CDR3: CASSAGSSSTDTQYF

J: TRBJ2-1
V: TRBV5-1
D: TRBD1
length: 16
size: .
DNA: TGCGCCAGCAGCTTCCAGACAGGGGGCGCTGGGAATGAGCAGTTCTTC
CDR3: CASSFQTGGAGNEQFF

J: TRBJ1-1
V: TRBV19
D: TRBD1
length: 17
size: .
DNA: TGTGCCAGTAGTTCCTCTCGACAGGGGGCATTTATCACTGAAGCTTTCTTT
CDR3: CASSSSRQGAFITEAFF

J: TRBJ1-3
V: TRBV5-4
D: .
length: 13
size: .
DNA: TGTGCCAGCAGTCAGTACAGGGGAAACACCATATATTTT
CDR3: CASSQYRGNTIYF

J: TRBJ1-1
V: TRBV29-1
D: TRBD1
length: 14
size: once
DNA: TGCAGCGTACAGAAAGGGGGCGACGGCACTGAAGCTTTCTTT
CDR3: CSVQKGGDGTEAFF

J: TRBJ1-6
V: TRBV7-2
D: TRBD1
length: 16
size: .
DNA: TGTGCCAGCAGCTCGGCCGGGACAGGGGATAATTCACCCCTCCACTTT
CDR3: CASSSAGTGDNSPLHF

J: TRBJ2-7
V: TRBV29-1
D: TRBD1
length: 14
size: once
DNA: TGCAGCGTCGGTGGGACAGGGGGCAACTACGAGCAGTACTTC
CDR3: CSVGGTGGNYEQYF

J: TRBJ2-3
V: TRBV5-6
D: .
length: 14
size: few
DNA: TGTGCCAGCAGCAAACCGGATGGGGCAGAAACGCAGTATTTT
CDR3: CASSKPDGAETQYF